The rows below give T cell receptor beta chains drawn from one sample of a study of CD8 T cells in Susac syndrome. Via MiXCR, TCRdb re-called the immunoSEQ multiplex PCR reads, giving one row per CDR3 protein. The sample yields hundreds of thousands of distinct CDR3 sequences, 70% to 90% seen once. Specimen: CD8+ T cells from PBMCs. Receptors were obtained from a human donor with multiple sclerosis. CDR3s include the opening cysteine and the closing phenylalanine or tryptophan. D genes are given only for firm matches. Clone size is stated in some rows and not others, as once, few, many or a class when expanded.

TRBV27	TRBD1	TRBJ1-5	-	TGTGCCAGCAGTGTCCTCCGGGACAGGTATCAGCCCCAGCATTTT	CASSVLRDRYQPQHF
TRBV12-3/TRBV12-4	TRBD2	TRBJ2-7	-	TGTGCCAGCAGACCCGGACTAGCGGGAGACGAGCAGTACTTC	CASRPGLAGDEQYF
TRBV7-2	TRBD1	TRBJ2-7	-	TGTGCCAGCAGCTTAGTTCAGGGGGCGTTAGGCGAGCAGTACTTC	CASSLVQGALGEQYF
TRBV28	-	TRBJ2-5	-	TGTGCCAGCATTTTCGGAGAGACCCAGTACTTC	CASIFGETQYF
TRBV7-3	TRBD1	TRBJ2-3	-	TGTGCCAGCAGCTTCAGGGGGCTGCCCTCTAGCACAGATACGCAGTATTTT	CASSFRGLPSSTDTQYF
TRBV6-5	-	TRBJ2-5	-	TGTGCCAGCAGTTTTAGGTTTGTTCAAGAGACCCAGTACTTC	CASSFRFVQETQYF
TRBV4-2	-	TRBJ2-3	-	TGTGCCAGCAGCCAAGATGAAAGGGGGAGGTCAGATACGCAGTATTTT	CASSQDERGRSDTQYF
TRBV12-3/TRBV12-4	-	TRBJ1-2	-	TGTGCCAGCGACCGGGAGGCCTTC	CASDREAF
TRBV4-1	TRBD1	TRBJ2-7	once	TGCGCCAGCAGCTTTAGACAGGGGGCGGGCCACGAGCAGTACTTC	CASSFRQGAGHEQYF
TRBV27	TRBD2	TRBJ2-1	-	TGTGCCAGCAGTTATGCGGGAGGCGGGTACAATGAGCAGTTCTTC	CASSYAGGGYNEQFF
TRBV4-2	-	TRBJ2-7	-	TGTGCCAGCAGCCAACTACCGGGACCGGTCTCCTACGAGCAGTACTTC	CASSQLPGPVSYEQYF